This is a list of T cell receptor beta chains from one sample in a study of a mutant IDH1 vaccine in newly diagnosed glioma. These receptors lack a known antigen. TCRdb keeps only in-frame clones here, not all; method: immunoSEQ multiplex PCR. This sample has around 53,000 clones, with roughly 90% found just once. Here the sequenced sample was PBMCs, taken from a glioma patient whose treatment included an IDH1 peptide vaccine. All receptors come from a man aged 45 to 65 with glioma. The CDR3 runs from the conserved cysteine through the conserved F or W. A D gene is named only where the DNA matches it firmly. Size is omitted from some rows. Given values are once, few, many or a class for expanded clones.

j_call d_call clone_size v_call cdr3_aa cdr3_nt
TRBJ2-6 NA NA TRBV7-6 CASSFSSGANVLTF TGTGCCAGCAGCTTTAGCTCTGGGGCCAACGTCCTGACTTTC
TRBJ1-5 NA once TRBV7-9 CASSSGTNQPQHF TGTGCCAGCAGCTCCGGGACGAATCAGCCCCAGCATTTT
TRBJ1-3 NA NA TRBV7-9 CASSGDSGNTIYF TGTGCCAGCAGCGGGGATTCGGGAAACACCATATATTTT
TRBJ2-3 NA NA TRBV29-1 CSVEKAGPRTDTQYF TGCAGCGTTGAGAAGGCAGGGCCAAGGACAGATACGCAGTATTTT
TRBJ1-2 NA NA TRBV11-2 CASSSRQGNGYTF TGTGCCAGCAGCTCCCGGCAGGGTAATGGCTACACCTTC
TRBJ2-6 NA NA TRBV4-3 CASSRDPSSASGANVLTF TGCGCCAGCAGCCGAGACCCATCATCAGCGTCTGGGGCCAACGTCCTGACTTTC
TRBJ2-3 TRBD1 NA TRBV4-1 CASSRGQGATDTQYF TGCGCCAGCAGCCGAGGCCAGGGGGCTACAGATACGCAGTATTTT
TRBJ2-6 NA NA TRBV29-1 CSVEGPSGANVLTF TGCAGCGTTGAAGGGCCCTCTGGGGCCAACGTCCTGACTTTC
TRBJ2-2 TRBD1 NA TRBV9 CASSVAGQEFTGELFF TGTGCCAGCAGCGTAGCGGGACAGGAGTTCACCGGGGAGCTGTTTTTT
TRBJ2-7 TRBD2 few TRBV4-1 CASSQGGLTSGVNYYEQYF TGCGCCAGCAGCCAAGGGGGTCTGACTAGCGGAGTAAACTACTACGAGCAGTACTTC
TRBJ2-3 TRBD2 NA TRBV4-2 CASSQGLAGGPDTDTQYF TGTGCCAGCAGCCAAGGGTTAGCGGGAGGGCCGGACACAGATACGCAGTATTTT
TRBJ1-5 NA NA TRBV28 CASSLLGLGGNQPQHF TGTGCCAGCAGTTTATTGGGCCTAGGTGGCAATCAGCCCCAGCATTTT
TRBJ1-5 NA NA TRBV7-8 CASSDISGMNQPQHF TGTGCCAGCAGCGATATATCAGGGATGAATCAGCCCCAGCATTTT
TRBJ2-7 TRBD2 NA TRBV4-3 CASSQGTEPGGALYEQYF TGCGCCAGCAGCCAAGGTACCGAGCCCGGGGGGGCTCTCTACGAGCAGTACTTC
TRBJ2-1 NA NA TRBV28 CAATSPPRDNEQFF TGTGCCGCAACGTCCCCCCCCCGGGACAATGAGCAGTTCTTC
TRBJ2-7 TRBD1 NA TRBV29-1 CSVEDRWDRGGEQYF TGCAGCGTTGAAGATAGGTGGGACAGGGGAGGCGAGCAGTACTTC
TRBJ1-4 TRBD1 NA TRBV6-1 CASSGQAGEKLFF TGTGCCAGCAGCGGACAGGCAGGTGAAAAACTGTTTTTT
TRBJ1-1 NA NA TRBV6-5 CASSRDRLPNTEAFF TGTGCCAGCAGTCGTGACAGGCTGCCTAACACTGAAGCTTTCTTT
TRBJ2-3 TRBD2 NA TRBV28 CASRIAGGSFDTQYF TGTGCCAGCAGAATAGCGGGAGGTTCTTTTGATACGCAGTATTTT
TRBJ1-3 NA NA TRBV10-3 CAISEPGGNTIYF TGTGCCATCAGTGAGCCGGGGGGAAACACCATATATTTT
TRBJ1-1 NA NA TRBV9 CASSVSQGRGGGTEAFF TGTGCCAGCAGCGTATCTCAGGGGCGGGGAGGGGGCACTGAAGCTTTCTTT
TRBJ2-7 NA NA TRBV15 CATSRDGAKHEQYF TGTGCCACCAGCAGAGATGGCGCGAAGCACGAGCAGTACTTC
TRBJ2-6 NA NA TRBV11-3 CASGKNSGANVLTF TGTGCCAGCGGGAAGAACTCTGGGGCCAACGTCCTGACTTTC
TRBJ2-3 TRBD1 NA TRBV28 CASSPTGGTDTQYF TGTGCCAGCAGTCCGACAGGGGGCACAGATACGCAGTATTTT
TRBJ1-2 NA NA TRBV13 CASLRGRSEGYTF TGTGCCAGCCTACGGGGGCGAAGTGAGGGCTACACCTTC
TRBJ2-5 NA NA TRBV7-2 CASSLSWDPQRTQYF TGTGCCAGCAGCCTCTCGTGGGACCCACAGAGGACCCAGTACTTC
TRBJ1-2 TRBD1 few TRBV6-6 CASSYLVRGAGYTF TGTGCCAGCAGTTACTTGGTCAGGGGGGCTGGCTACACCTTC
TRBJ2-4 TRBD2 NA TRBV6-5 CASSYRVAGTRNIQYF TGTGCCAGCAGTTATAGGGTAGCGGGAACGAGGAACATTCAGTACTTC
TRBJ2-5 NA NA TRBV6-6 CASSGTGLPQETQYF TGTGCCAGCAGTGGAACGGGACTCCCCCAAGAGACCCAGTACTTC